The source of this TCR beta chain is a study of beta chain features in type 1 diabetes. General study points: Insertions at VDJ junctions were less frequent in type 1 diabetes patients. These patients also deleted more nucleotides at the same junctions. Type 1 diabetes patients showed a moderate but significant shortening of TCRB CDR3s in all four CD4+ subsets.

As every portion of the isolated RNA was reverse transcribed, the sequencing read expressed TCRB transcripts. Assay: immunoSEQ multiplex PCR; the TCRdb copy retains only in-frame clones and omits some. The repertoire holds 640,000 or so clones, with around 15% as singletons. The table lists this clone with a few counts. Antigen: not known. A single heparinised blood sample, averaging approximately 110 mL, was obtained per donor. Purity (above 95%) was reached by all sorted populations. J gave up 8 bases and V 8 bases, and 6 bases lay outside the gene matches. The CDR3 extends over 12 amino acids. Germline V CDR1 and CDR2: LGHNA, YSLEER.

This TCR was recovered from a man younger than 35 with type 1 diabetes. The sample taken for sequencing was naive CD4+ T cells from blood. This chain connects TRBV4-3 to TRBJ1-2; 9 nucleotides agree with TRBD1. CDR3 sequence: CASGYRGRGYTF. CDR3 in DNA: TGCGCCAGCGGATACAGGGGGCGAGGCTACACCTTC.